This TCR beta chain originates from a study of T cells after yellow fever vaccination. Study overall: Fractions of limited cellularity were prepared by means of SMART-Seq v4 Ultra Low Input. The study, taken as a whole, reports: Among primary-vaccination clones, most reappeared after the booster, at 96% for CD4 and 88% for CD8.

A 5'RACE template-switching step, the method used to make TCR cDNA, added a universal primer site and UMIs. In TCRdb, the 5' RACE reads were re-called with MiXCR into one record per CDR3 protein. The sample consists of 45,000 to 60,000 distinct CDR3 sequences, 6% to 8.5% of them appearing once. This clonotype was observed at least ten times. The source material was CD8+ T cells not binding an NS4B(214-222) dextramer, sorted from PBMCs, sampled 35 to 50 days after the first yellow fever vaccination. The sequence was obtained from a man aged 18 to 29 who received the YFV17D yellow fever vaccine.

The CDR3 DNA reads TGTGCCAGCAGCACCCTGCGACAGGGGATGCTGGACTATGGCTACACCTTC. It is translated as CASSTLRQGMLDYGYTF. This rearrangement joins TRBV7-3 to TRBJ1-2, with 8 bases matching TRBD1. Germline-derived CDR1 and CDR2 are SGHTA and FQGTGA. The CDR3 sequence is 17 residues long. Germline trimming cut 5 bases from V and 3 bases from J; bases unmatched to any gene: 14.